The present T cell receptor beta chain was sequenced within a study of beta chain features in type 1 diabetes. Findings and limits, study-wide: Researchers report that Type 1 diabetes patients had moderately but significantly shorter TCRB CDR3s across all four CD4+ subsets. More deletions and fewer insertions at VDJ junctions were seen in type 1 diabetes patients.

Germline V gives CDR1 GTSNPN, CDR2 SVGIG (reference sequence). The CDR3 sequence is 11 residues long. Trimming shortened V by 0 bases and J by 10 bases, and 6 bases separated the two germline ends. A few counts support this clone. What it binds is not known. Expressed TCRB transcripts were sequenced because the entire RNA isolate underwent reverse transcription. TCRdb's table, derived via immunoSEQ multiplex PCR, lists solely in-frame clones and lacks some. The profile shows fewer than 25,000 clones, around 69% of them singletons. Heparinised blood was drawn once per donor, averaging roughly 120 mL. V gene TRBV30 combines with J gene TRBJ1-4; D is unclear. This receptor was taken from a man between 18 and 35 years old with type 1 diabetes. Material: Tregs from blood. DNA for the CDR3: TGTGCCTGGAGTGTGAGTCCAAAACTGTTTTTT. Translated, it gives CAWSVSPKLFF.